One and the same sample provided the 26 T cell receptor beta chains below, sequenced in a study of blood T cell repertoires in COVID-19. Data came from immunoSEQ multiplex PCR; TCRdb stores just in-frame clones and leaves some out. Among 300,000 to 350,000 clones listed, more than 75% were seen once. The sample comprised peripheral blood. All receptors come from a woman between 18 and 29 years old who had recovered from COVID-19.

V gene TRBV4-3 combines with J gene TRBJ2-3; 8 bases agree with TRBD2. The V segment lost 1 base and the J segment 2 bases; nucleotides outside the gene matches: 2. Germline CDR1 and CDR2: LGHNA and YSLEER. The CDR3 has 15 residues. The CDR3 DNA sequence: TGCGCCAGCAGCCAAGGGACTAGCTACACAGATACGCAGTATTTT. Protein sequence: CASSQGTSYTDTQYF.

This chain connects TRBV19 to TRBJ2-5, with TRBD2 identical over 15 bases. This CDR3 region has 16 residues. Germline loops: CDR1 LNHDA, CDR2 SQIVND (reference sequence). The junction had 3 bases not matched to a gene; V was cut back by 6 bases and J by 1 base. CDR3 residues: CASSGLAGGSQETQYF. DNA of the CDR3: TGTGCCAGTAGCGGACTAGCGGGAGGGAGCCAAGAGACCCAGTACTTC.

V usage is TRBV11-3 and J usage is TRBJ2-3; a weak D match, TRBD1 (6 bases). Germline CDR1 is SGHNT and CDR2 is YENEEA. The CDR3 loop spans 15 amino acids. V lost 2 bases, J lost 7 bases, and 16 bases lay in between. The CDR3 sequence: CASSLSLRGIHTQYF. The CDR3 bases are TGTGCCAGCAGCTTAAGTCTCAGGGGAATTCATACGCAGTATTTT.

The CDR3 nucleotides are TGTGCCAGCAGTTACGGGACATCAAAAGAGACCCAGTACTTC. This translates into CASSYGTSKETQYF. The chain employs TRBV6-5 and TRBJ2-5; perhaps TRBD1 as D (6 bases). The germline V gene encodes CDR1 MNHEY and CDR2 SVGAGI. V gave up 2 bases and J gave up 3 bases, with 10 bases separating them. The CDR3 contains 14 residues.

The chain is built from TRBV11-3 and TRBJ2-2, with a tentative D call TRBD1 (6 bases). The germline gives CDR1 SGHNT, CDR2 YENEEA. Trimming removed 1 base at V and 1 base at J, with 10 bases between. The CDR3 contains 16 residues. CDR3 sequence: CASSLAGQLNTGELFF. As DNA, the CDR3 is TGTGCCAGCAGCTTAGCAGGACAGTTGAACACCGGGGAGCTGTTTTTT.

The chain uses TRBV5-1 and TRBJ2-3; D unresolved. Germline CDR1 is SGHRS and CDR2 is YFSETQ. Deletions cut 2 bases from V and 0 bases from J, with 4 bases between. The CDR3 totals 13 residues. CDR3 DNA: TGCGCCAGCAGCTTCTCCAGCACAGATACGCAGTATTTT. Its protein is CASSFSSTDTQYF.

The genes are TRBV9 and TRBJ2-6; D is uncertain. The CDR3 is made up of 19 amino acids. CDR1 and CDR2 (germline): SGDLS, YYNGEE. V lost 2 bases, J lost 0 bases, and 18 bases lay in between. The CDR3 DNA reads as TGTGCCAGCAGCGTGACGGTCTGGGCAGCCACCTCTGGGGCCAACGTCCTGACTTTC. Amino acids: CASSVTVWAATSGANVLTF.

The V call is TRBV19, the J call TRBJ1-5; weak D call: TRBD1 (5 bases). With 7 bases removed from V and 2 bases from J, the gap between germline ends came to 12 bases. Germline V CDR1 and CDR2: LNHDA, SQIVND (reference sequence). CDR3 length: 14 residues. CDR3 coding DNA: TGTGCCAGTACAGTCCTAGGGGGCAATCAGCCCCAGCATTTT. Its protein is CASTVLGGNQPQHF.

V and J are TRBV5-6 and TRBJ1-1; D is undetermined. The CDR3 has 15 amino acids. The germline V gene has CDR1 SGHDT and CDR2 YYEEEE. Trimming stripped 4 bases from V and 1 base from J, with 14 bases between. DNA for the CDR3: TGTGCCAGCAGCAGCGGGGTGCGGGGGAACACTGAAGCTTTCTTT. Its translation is CASSSGVRGNTEAFF.

The rearrangement joins TRBV5-1 to TRBJ2-1; 8 nucleotides line up with TRBD1. This CDR3 region has 18 residues. Germline CDR1 SGHRS, CDR2 YFSETQ. The ends lost 2 bases at V and 8 bases at J; junction bases unmatched: 18. The CDR3 protein is CASSFSPSRDRTSDEQFF. The CDR3 nucleotides are TGCGCCAGCAGCTTTTCGCCAAGCCGGGACAGGACATCGGATGAGCAGTTCTTC.

This clone was found once. The chain joins TRBV14 to TRBJ2-5; 10 bases agree with TRBD2. Germline-derived CDR1 and CDR2 are SGHDN and FVKESK. CDR3 length: 16 amino acids. J gave up 4 bases and V 4 bases, and 9 bases lay outside the gene matches. CDR3 bases: TGTGCCAGCAGCCTAACCATTACTAGCGGGGCAGAGACCCAGTACTTC. Protein: CASSLTITSGAETQYF.

The chain employs TRBV2 and TRBJ2-1; 8 bases align to TRBD2. The V gene end was trimmed by 7 bases and the J gene end by 1 base; junction bases not matched to a gene: 6. Germline values: CDR1 SNHLY, CDR2 FYNNEI. This CDR3 is built from 15 residues. Written as DNA, the CDR3 is TGTGCCAGCATCCCGGGGGGGTGGTCCTACAATGAGCAGTTCTTC. Its translation is CASIPGGWSYNEQFF.

The chain combines TRBV10-3 with TRBJ1-3, with D unclear. This CDR3 is built from 15 residues. Germline V CDR1 and CDR2: ENHRY, SYGVKD. Trimming removed 6 bases at V and 0 bases at J, with 12 bases between. CDR3 nucleotides: TGTGCCATCAGCCGCGGGGATCTCTCTGGAAACACCATATATTTT. This codes for CAISRGDLSGNTIYF.

The chain couples TRBV30 to TRBJ1-6; D is perhaps TRBD1 (5 bases). Germline lookup yields CDR1 GTSNPN and CDR2 SVGIG (reference sequence). The CDR3 length is 18 residues. V lost 0 bases, J lost 9 bases, and 24 bases lay in between. The CDR3: CAWSVRDLTLRYGSPLHF. In nucleotides, the CDR3 is TGTGCCTGGAGTGTGCGGGACCTCACCCTCCGCTACGGTTCACCCCTCCACTTT.

The gene calls are TRBV6-2 or TRBV6-3 and TRBJ2-5; 7 nucleotides line up with TRBD1. Germline CDR1 MNHEY, CDR2 SVGEGT. This CDR3 has 15 residues. With 6 bases clipped from V and 4 bases from J, the junction kept 11 bases outside the gene matches. CDR3 nucleotides: TGTGCCAGCAGCCAGTTTAGGGGGCTAAGAGAGACCCAGTACTTC. Residues: CASSQFRGLRETQYF.

The chain links TRBV6-2 or TRBV6-3 to TRBJ1-2; 8 nucleotides match TRBD1. Germline V gene sequence: CDR1 MNHEY, CDR2 SVGEGT. The CDR3 covers 15 residues. V lost 5 bases and J lost 0; bases outside the gene matches: 5. The CDR3 DNA reads TGTGCCAGCAGTCGGGACAGGTCAGCTAACTATGGCTACACCTTC. It translates to CASSRDRSANYGYTF.

J is TRBJ1-5 and V is TRBV6-6, with 7 bases lining up with TRBD1. The CDR3 runs 14 residues. Germline V lookup: CDR1 MNHNY, CDR2 SVGAGI (reference sequence). Trimming at V came to 4 bases and at J to 12 bases, leaving 12 bases not matched to a gene. In DNA form, the CDR3 reads TGTGCCAGCAGTTTACAGACAGGGTCCCTGCACCAGCATTTT. Translated: CASSLQTGSLHQHF.

Only a few counts were recorded for this clone. The chain uses TRBV15 and TRBJ2-3; 13 bases map to TRBD2. The V segment lost 0 bases and the J segment 3 bases; nucleotides outside the gene matches: 6. The CDR3 sequence is 18 residues long. Germline V gene lookup returns CDR1 LNHNV and CDR2 YYDKDF (reference sequence). This CDR3 is CATSRELAGGPTTDTQYF. CDR3 DNA: TGTGCCACCAGCAGAGAACTAGCGGGAGGGCCTACTACAGATACGCAGTATTTT.

The genes are TRBV30 and TRBJ1-6; 10 nucleotides line up with TRBD1. Germline V gene sequence: CDR1 GTSNPN, CDR2 SVGIG (reference sequence). Trimming took 2 bases from V and 1 from J; bases not matched to a gene: 11. CDR3 size: 19 residues. CDR3 sequence reads: CAWSPPGQGYSSYNSPLHF. The CDR3 DNA sequence: TGTGCCTGGAGTCCCCCGGGACAGGGGTATTCGTCCTATAATTCACCCCTCCACTTT.

The CDR3 DNA reads as TGTGCCAGTAGCAAATGGGACAGAAACACTGAAGCTTTCTTT. It is translated as CASSKWDRNTEAFF. The chain carries TRBV19 and TRBJ1-1; 7 nucleotides line up with TRBD1. The V gene's germline CDR1 is LNHDA and CDR2 SQIVND (reference sequence). The length of the CDR3 is 14 residues. J was trimmed by 2 bases and V by 6 bases; bases with no gene match: 6.

The table lists this clone with a count of one. The chain joins TRBV12-3 or TRBV12-4 to TRBJ2-1, with TRBD2 matching over 7 bases. CDR3 length equals 13 residues. The junction had 7 bases not matched to a gene; V was cut back by 8 bases and J by 6 bases. The DNA for the CDR3 is TGTGCCAGCCTCAGCGGGATTAGCAATGAGCAGTTCTTC. Amino acids: CASLSGISNEQFF.

The V call is TRBV19, the J call TRBJ2-7; tentatively, D is TRBD1 (6 bases). Germline V gene sequence: CDR1 LNHDA, CDR2 SQIVND (reference sequence). The CDR3 extends over 13 amino acids. V was clipped by 8 bases and J by 2 bases, with 13 bases between them. CDR3 residues: CASQGRATYEQYV. The CDR3, as DNA: TGTGCCAGTCAGGGGCGTGCCACCTACGAGCAGTACGTC.

This chain uses TRBV5-8 with TRBJ2-7; 14 positions agree with TRBD2. The CDR3 consists of 14 residues. CDR1 and CDR2 (germline): SGHTS, YDEGEE. After removal of 4 bases from V and 5 bases from J, the junction contained 2 bases not matched to a gene. The CDR3 reads CASSLGLAGDEQYV. As DNA, the CDR3 is TGTGCCAGCAGCCTGGGACTAGCGGGAGACGAGCAGTACGTC.

The chain is built from TRBV6-1 and TRBJ2-2; D not certain. Germline V lookup: CDR1 MNHNS, CDR2 SASEGT. V lost 6 bases to trimming and J lost 6 bases, with 5 bases between them. The CDR3 sequence is 11 residues long. The CDR3 sequence is CASRLSGELFF. CDR3 bases: TGTGCCAGCAGGCTATCCGGGGAGCTGTTTTTT.

This chain links TRBV27 with TRBJ2-1; 8 bases match TRBD2. Germline CDR1 reads MNHEY; CDR2 reads SMNVEV (reference sequence). This CDR3 region has 14 residues. V shed 5 bases and J 3 bases; nucleotides not matched to a gene: 3. CDR3 sequence: CASSPSGSYNEQFF. DNA for the CDR3: TGTGCCAGCAGTCCGAGCGGGAGCTACAATGAGCAGTTCTTC.

The chain combines TRBV7-6 with TRBJ2-1; 8 bases align to TRBD1. Germline values: CDR1 SGHVS, CDR2 FNYEAQ. V shed 5 bases, J shed 9 bases, and the junction held 12 bases outside the gene matches. The CDR3 runs 15 residues. CDR3 residues: CASSTSDRAYSEQFF. The CDR3 DNA reads TGTGCCAGCAGCACTTCGGACAGGGCGTATAGTGAGCAGTTCTTC.